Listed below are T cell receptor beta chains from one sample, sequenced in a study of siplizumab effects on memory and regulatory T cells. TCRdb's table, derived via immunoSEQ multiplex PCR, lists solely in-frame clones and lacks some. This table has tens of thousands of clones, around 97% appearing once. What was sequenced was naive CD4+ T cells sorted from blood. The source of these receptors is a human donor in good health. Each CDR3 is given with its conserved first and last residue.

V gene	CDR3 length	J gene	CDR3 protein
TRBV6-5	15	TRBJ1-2	CASSQAPTANYGYTF
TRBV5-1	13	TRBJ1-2	CASSLQDRGNYTF
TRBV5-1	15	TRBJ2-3	CASSPRTVGTDTQYF
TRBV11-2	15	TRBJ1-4	CASSLEGHWNEKLFF
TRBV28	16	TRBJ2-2	CASSPPPGGGAGELFF
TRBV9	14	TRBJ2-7	CASSPSGGTYEQYF
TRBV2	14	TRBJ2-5	CASSDPAGPKTQYF
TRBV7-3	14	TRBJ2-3	CASSPTGWQDTQYF
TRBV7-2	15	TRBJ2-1	CASSLAGTTPNEQFF
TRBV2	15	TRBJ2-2	CASILGQPGTGELFF
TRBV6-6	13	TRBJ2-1	CASSLGDSYEQFF
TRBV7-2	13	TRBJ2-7	CASSYSQGDEQYF
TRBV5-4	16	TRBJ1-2	CASSFAGTGGVDGYTF
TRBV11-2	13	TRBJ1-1	CASSSLVFVEAFF
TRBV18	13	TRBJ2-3	CASSPGVTDTQYF
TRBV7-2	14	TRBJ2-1	CASSLAPDPNEQFF
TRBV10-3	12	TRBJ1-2	CAIHGGNYGYTF
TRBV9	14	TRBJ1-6	CASSVSLGNSPLHF
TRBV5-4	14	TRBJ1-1	CASRKTGSDTEAFF
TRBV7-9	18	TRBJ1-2	CASSLKGARKSINYGYTF
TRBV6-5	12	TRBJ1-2	CASSSGMGGYTF
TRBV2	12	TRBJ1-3	CATTGSGNTIYF